The following is a T cell receptor (beta chain) sequence with its context. The antigen is undetermined. The sample comes from a study of graft-versus-host responses after intestinal transplantation. The CDR3 consists of 17 residues. Germline lookup yields CDR1 MNHEY and CDR2 SMNVEV (reference sequence). Unmatched junction bases numbered 7, after V lost 6 bases and J lost 0 bases. Overall study results and limits: An association linked early post-transplant HvG declines with peak circulating GvH clone levels. Patients with graft-donor T cell macrochimerism had high graft-versus-host to host-versus-graft clonal ratios in allografts. Recipient marrow held GvH clones, some first seen in ileum or blood.

The protocol was immunoSEQ multiplex PCR, while the TCRdb copy is restricted to in-frame clones and leaves out a portion. This sample has about 120,000 clones; approximately 95% occur once, and the top ten carry about 0.11%. The rearrangement joins TRBV27 to TRBJ2-6, with 8 bases aligning to TRBD1. The sequencing here drew on unstimulated CD4+ T cells sorted from spleen or lymph node cells, taken before intestinal transplant. The origin of this receptor is a human donor who received an intestinal transplant. For the CDR3, the DNA is TGTGCCAGCAGGCGGACAGGGTCTAGCTCTGGGGCCAACGTCCTGACTTTC. Translated, it gives CASRRTGSSSGANVLTF.